Reported below is one T cell receptor (beta chain). What it binds is not known. The data derive from a study of T cell responses to AZD1222 COVID-19 vaccine. About the research overall: Whether given at about 4 or about 12 weeks, second doses were pooled. Broader study findings: Spike-wide coverage was observed for vaccine-associated CD4 TCRs, with dominant responses at 160-218 and 743-854. The study reported that nearly half of spike-specific TCRs target unmutated variant regions. Once two AZD1222 doses were given, Spike-specific TCR breadth and depth went up.

The V end was cut by 4 bases, the J end by 3 bases, with 9 bases between. This CDR3 contains 13 residues. Profiling relied on immunoSEQ multiplex PCR, and the TCRdb table lists in-frame clones only, not all of them. The sample holds under 140,000 clones; under 95% are singletons and the top ten take roughly 7.6%. V gene TRBV12-3 or TRBV12-4 combines with J gene TRBJ1-2; TRBD1 is a possible D gene (6 bases). The origin of this receptor is an adult in good health. Specimen: peripheral blood, collected on day 0 of AZD1222 vaccination. Here the CDR3 DNA reads TGTGCCAGCAGTTCGGGACACTACTATGGCTACACCTTC. Amino acids: CASSSGHYYGYTF.